This entry is about one TCR beta chain. What it binds is not known. The data stem from a study of cytomegalovirus exposure and HLA in healthy donors. General study results and limits: On later analysis, the bulk of CMV-associated TCR beta chains appeared to be HLA-restricted. When a later analysis compared HLA-associated TCR beta chains with equally common others, the HLA-associated chains turned out to be more clonally expanded and to have lower generation probabilities. Later findings reportedly placed an Asian-associated ancestry cluster below the roughly 700-donor mean for N-insertions.

The PCR contained 60 Vbeta and 13 Jbeta primers. The data were produced by immunoSEQ multiplex PCR, yet TCRdb's version contains in-frame clones alone and is incomplete. The sample data list 85,000 to 90,000 clones. Sequencing was carried out using PBMCs. This receptor was taken from a man aged 50-60 years in good health and CMV-seropositive.

CDR3 region: CSVGGPSGHKSYNEQFF. CDR3 nucleotides: TGCAGCGTCGGGGGGCCTAGCGGGCACAAATCCTACAATGAGCAGTTCTTC. The V and J genes are TRBV29-1 and TRBJ2-1, with 8 bases identical to TRBD2. This CDR3 has 17 amino acids. Germline trimming cut 6 bases from V and 1 base from J; bases unmatched to any gene: 14. Germline CDR1 reads SQVTM; CDR2 reads ANQGSEA.